The present entry profiles one TCR beta chain with its context. Its antigen has not been determined. Qualities for individual bases were not recorded, and no much larger clone is one base off. These data come from a study of blood T cell repertoires in COVID-19 (dated by TCRdb to the early 2020s). Study-level background: Samples from collaborators originated in the United States, Italy and Spain and spanned both the acute and convalescent phases of COVID-19. The material from the prospective study consisted of cDNA or gDNA derived from T cells, B-cell-depleted T cells, or PBMCs. The dataset comprised deeply sampled blood TCRbeta repertoires from subjects exposed to, actively infected with, or recovered from COVID-19. A freely available public database, intended as a resource for researchers studying the immune response to SARS-CoV-2, is where the repertoires were released. The samples were drawn from the first 160 participants of the ongoing ImmuneRACE study and from 1,254 subjects provided by 6 global collaborators. Nearly every sample came with metadata listing a de-identified subject ID, COVID-19 status, age in years and sex. Where available, HLA class I and class II types were obtained from metadata supplied by the sample provider rather than from assay-based typing.

Each collaborating institution followed its own protocols to collect whole blood in K2EDTA tubes. For TCRbeta analysis, collaborators shipped samples as frozen whole blood, isolated PBMCs, or DNA extracted from either of those sample types. The germline V gene supplies CDR1 SGHRS and CDR2 YFSETQ. The V end gives up 0 bases and the J end 5 bases, leaving 7 bases in the junction not matched to a gene. Its CDR3 holds 15 amino acids, cysteine through phenylalanine. Only the CDR3 DNA is retained, 45 bases long and in frame from the first base. TCRbeta CDR3 regions were amplified from genomic DNA using the immunoSEQ Assay, a bias-controlled multiplex PCR. From the authors' description of their analysis: The number of nucleated cells in each sample was estimated by amplification of reference gene primers within the assay. To quantify the absolute abundance of each unique TCRbeta CDR3 rearrangement, sequence reads were collapsed and filtered. For each sample, productive Simpson clonality was calculated as the square root of Simpson's diversity index over productive rearrangements. TCRdb took this table from immuneACCESS and kept in-frame rearrangements with V and J called. Such tables lack part of the clones; where checked against another copy, unresolved V genes explain under half of the gap, and the rest is unexplained. D and trimming were read from the DNA, whereas the V and J calls and clone size are those reported in that table. This sample holds around 160,000 clones; under 90% were observed only once. The ten most abundant clones make up approximately 38% of the sample.

Study-wide findings and limitations: The quantity of clinical and demographic metadata differed by source and by participant and was supplied without curation.

The chain is assembled from TRBV5-1 and TRBJ2-5, with 7 central nucleotides matching TRBD1. Source material: peripheral blood. The clonotype originates from a human donor in a cohort sampled during active COVID-19. The CDR3 protein sequence reads: CASSLDRGSGETQYF. The bases are TGCGCCAGCAGCTTGGACAGGGGCTCCGGGGAGACCCAGTACTTC.